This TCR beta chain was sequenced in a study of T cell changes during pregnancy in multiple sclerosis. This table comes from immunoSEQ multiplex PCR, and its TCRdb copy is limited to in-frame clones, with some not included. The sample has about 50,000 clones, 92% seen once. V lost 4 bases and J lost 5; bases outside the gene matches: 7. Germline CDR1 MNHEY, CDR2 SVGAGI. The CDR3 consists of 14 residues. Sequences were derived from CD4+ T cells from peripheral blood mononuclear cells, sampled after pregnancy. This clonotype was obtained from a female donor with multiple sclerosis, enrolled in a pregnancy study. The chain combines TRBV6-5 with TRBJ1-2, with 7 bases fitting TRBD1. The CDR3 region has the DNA TGTGCCAGCAGTTCGGGCAGGGGGTTTTATGGCTACACCTTC. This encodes CASSSGRGFYGYTF.